The sequence of this TCR beta chain was determined in a study of glioma-infiltrating T cells. About this clonotype: What it recognizes is unknown.

CDR1 and CDR2 (germline): LNHDA, SQIVND (reference sequence). The J segment lost 3 bases and the V segment lost 3 bases, leaving 14 bases of the junction unmatched. The CDR3 sequence is 17 residues long. General study points: Above-expected tissue-blood divergence occurred in all gliomas, most in low-grade ones. Tissue and blood shared very few CDR3 sequences.

Using RNA template, CDR3s of TCR alpha and beta were amplified with iRepertoire arm-PCR. Input was roughly 95-400 ng of tissue mRNA or PBMC total RNA. TCRdb fed the multiplex PCR reads into MiXCR, producing one record per CDR3 protein. The sample includes 100,000 to 150,000 distinct CDR3 sequences, roughly 25% of them seen just once. The sample taken for sequencing was glioma tissue, nonneoplastic brain tissue, or PBMCs (not recorded which). The rearrangement joins TRBV19 to TRBJ2-7, with TRBD1 matching 7 bases. The receptor comes from a human donor with low-grade glioma or glioblastoma, undergoing nonglioma brain surgery, or in good health (not recorded which). The CDR3 DNA reads TGTGCCAGTAGTATCGAGCAATCGGGACAGAGCTTCTACGAGCAGTACTTC. It yields the protein CASSIEQSGQSFYEQYF. The variable domain in full, with the rest retrieved from reference TRBV19 and TRBJ2-7, is DGGITQSPKYLFRKEGQNVTLSCEQNLNHDAMYWYRQDPGQGLRLIYYSQIVNDFQKGDIAEGYSVSREKKESFPLTVTSAQKNPTAFYLCASSIEQSGQSFYEQYFGPGTRLTVT.